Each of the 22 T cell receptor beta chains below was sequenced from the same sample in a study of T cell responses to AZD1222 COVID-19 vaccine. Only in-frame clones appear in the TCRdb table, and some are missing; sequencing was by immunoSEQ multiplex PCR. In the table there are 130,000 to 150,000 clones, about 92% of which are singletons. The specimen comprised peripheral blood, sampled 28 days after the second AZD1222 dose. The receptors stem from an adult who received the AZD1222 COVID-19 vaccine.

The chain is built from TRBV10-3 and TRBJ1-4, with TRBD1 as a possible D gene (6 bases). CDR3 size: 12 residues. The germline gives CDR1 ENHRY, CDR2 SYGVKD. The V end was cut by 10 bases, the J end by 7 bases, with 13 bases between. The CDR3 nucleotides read TGTGCCAGCACAGGGTACGGTGAAAAACTGTTTTTT. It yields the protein CASTGYGEKLFF.

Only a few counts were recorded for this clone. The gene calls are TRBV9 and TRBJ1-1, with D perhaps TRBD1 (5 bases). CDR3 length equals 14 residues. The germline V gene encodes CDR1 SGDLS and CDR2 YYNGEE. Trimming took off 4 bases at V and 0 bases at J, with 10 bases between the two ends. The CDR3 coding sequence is TGTGCCAGCAGCCCCCAGGGTTTGAACACTGAAGCTTTCTTT. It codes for CASSPQGLNTEAFF.

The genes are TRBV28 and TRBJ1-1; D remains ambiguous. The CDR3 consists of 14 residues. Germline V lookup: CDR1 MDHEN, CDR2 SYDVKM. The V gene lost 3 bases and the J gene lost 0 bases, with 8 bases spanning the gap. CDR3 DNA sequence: TGTGCCAGCAGTTTCGCGGGGATGAACACTGAAGCTTTCTTT. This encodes CASSFAGMNTEAFF.

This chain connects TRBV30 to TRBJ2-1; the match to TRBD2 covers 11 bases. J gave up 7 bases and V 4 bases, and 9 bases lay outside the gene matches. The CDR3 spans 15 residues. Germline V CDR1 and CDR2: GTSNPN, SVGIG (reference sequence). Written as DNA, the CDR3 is TGTGCCTGGATCAATAAGGGACTAGCGGCTAATGAGCAGTTCTTC. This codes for CAWINKGLAANEQFF. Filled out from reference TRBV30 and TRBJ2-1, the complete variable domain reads SQTIHQWPATLVQPVGSPLSLECTVEGTSNPNLYWYRQAAGRGLQLLFYSVGIGQISSEVPQNLSASRPQDRQFILSSKKLLLSDSGFYLCAWINKGLAANEQFFGPGTRLTVL.

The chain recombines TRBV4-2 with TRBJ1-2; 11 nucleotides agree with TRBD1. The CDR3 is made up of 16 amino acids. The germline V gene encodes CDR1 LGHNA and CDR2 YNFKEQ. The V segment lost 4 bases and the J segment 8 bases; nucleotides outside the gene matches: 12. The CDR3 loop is CASSRPSDRGLEGYTF. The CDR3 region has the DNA TGTGCCAGCAGCCGGCCGTCGGACAGGGGGCTAGAGGGCTACACCTTC.

Here the CDR3 reads CASSPFLVGGGPSNYGYTF. In nucleotides, the CDR3 is TGTGCCAGCAGCCCTTTTTTGGTAGGAGGGGGCCCCTCTAACTATGGCTACACCTTC. The chain employs TRBV27 and TRBJ1-2, with 7 positions matching TRBD1. Germline CDR1 is MNHEY and CDR2 is SMNVEV (reference sequence). V was clipped by 6 bases and J by 0 bases; unmatched bases: 19. This CDR3 contains 19 residues.

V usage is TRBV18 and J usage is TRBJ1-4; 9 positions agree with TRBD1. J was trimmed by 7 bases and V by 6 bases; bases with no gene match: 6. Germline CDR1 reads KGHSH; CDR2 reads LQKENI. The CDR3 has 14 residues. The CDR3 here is CASSRQGVGEKLFF. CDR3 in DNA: TGTGCCAGCTCGCGACAGGGGGTCGGTGAAAAACTGTTTTTT.

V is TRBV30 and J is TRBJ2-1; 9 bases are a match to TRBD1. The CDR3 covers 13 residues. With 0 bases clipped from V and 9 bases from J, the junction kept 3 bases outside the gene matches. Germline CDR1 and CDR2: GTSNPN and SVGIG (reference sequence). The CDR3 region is CAWSVQGAGEQFF. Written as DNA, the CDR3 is TGTGCCTGGAGTGTACAGGGGGCCGGTGAGCAGTTCTTC.

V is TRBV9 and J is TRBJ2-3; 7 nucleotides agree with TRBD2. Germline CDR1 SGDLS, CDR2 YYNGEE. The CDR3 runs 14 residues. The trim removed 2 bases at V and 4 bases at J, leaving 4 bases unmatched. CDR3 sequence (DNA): TGTGCCAGCAGCGTGACTAGCTCCGCAGATACGCAGTATTTT. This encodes CASSVTSSADTQYF.

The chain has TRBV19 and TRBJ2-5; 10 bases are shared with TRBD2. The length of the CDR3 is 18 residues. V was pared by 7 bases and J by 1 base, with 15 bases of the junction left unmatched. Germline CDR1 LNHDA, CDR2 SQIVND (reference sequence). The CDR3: CASTPFGLAATPQETQYF. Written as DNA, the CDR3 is TGTGCCAGTACCCCCTTTGGACTAGCGGCCACTCCCCAAGAGACCCAGTACTTC.

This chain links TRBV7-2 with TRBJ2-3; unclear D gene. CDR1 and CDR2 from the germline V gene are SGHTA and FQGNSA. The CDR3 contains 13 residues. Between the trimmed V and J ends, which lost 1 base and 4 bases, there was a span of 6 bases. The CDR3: CASSLGRPDTQYF. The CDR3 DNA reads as TGTGCCAGCAGCTTAGGTCGGCCAGATACGCAGTATTTT.

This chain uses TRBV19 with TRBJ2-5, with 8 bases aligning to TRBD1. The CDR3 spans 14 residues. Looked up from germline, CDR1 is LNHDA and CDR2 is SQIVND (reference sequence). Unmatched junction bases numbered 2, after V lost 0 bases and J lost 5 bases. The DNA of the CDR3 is TGTGCCAGTAGTATAGAGACAGGGGATGAGACCCAGTACTTC. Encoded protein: CASSIETGDETQYF.

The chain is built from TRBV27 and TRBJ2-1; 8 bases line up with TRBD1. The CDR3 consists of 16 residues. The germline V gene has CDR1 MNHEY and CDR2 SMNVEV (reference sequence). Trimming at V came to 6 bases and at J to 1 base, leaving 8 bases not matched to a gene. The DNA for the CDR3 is TGTGCCAGCAGCCCCCTCCGGACAGGGTCCTACAATGAGCAGTTCTTC. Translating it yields CASSPLRTGSYNEQFF.

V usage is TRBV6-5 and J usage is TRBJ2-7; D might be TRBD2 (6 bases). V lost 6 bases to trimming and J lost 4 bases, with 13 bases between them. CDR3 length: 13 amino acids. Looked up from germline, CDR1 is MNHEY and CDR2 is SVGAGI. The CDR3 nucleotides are TGTGCCAGCAGGGGGGGACTCACATACGAGCAGTACTTC. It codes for CASRGGLTYEQYF.

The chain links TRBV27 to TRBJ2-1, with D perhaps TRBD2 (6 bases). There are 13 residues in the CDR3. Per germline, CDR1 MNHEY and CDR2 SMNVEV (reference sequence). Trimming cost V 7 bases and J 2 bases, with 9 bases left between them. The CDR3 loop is CASKPGAYNEQFF. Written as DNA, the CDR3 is TGTGCCAGCAAACCGGGAGCCTACAATGAGCAGTTCTTC.

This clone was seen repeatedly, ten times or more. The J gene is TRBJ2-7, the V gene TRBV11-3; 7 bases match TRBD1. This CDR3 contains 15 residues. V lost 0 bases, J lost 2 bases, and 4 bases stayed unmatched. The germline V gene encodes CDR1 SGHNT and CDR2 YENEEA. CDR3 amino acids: CASSLEPGQTYEQYF. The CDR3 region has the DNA TGTGCCAGCAGCTTAGAACCGGGACAGACCTACGAGCAGTACTTC.

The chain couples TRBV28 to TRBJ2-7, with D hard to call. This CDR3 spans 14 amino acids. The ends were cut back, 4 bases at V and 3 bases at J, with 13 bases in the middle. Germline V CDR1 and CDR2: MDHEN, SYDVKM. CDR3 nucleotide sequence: TGTGCCAGCAGTTCCTTCCCCATCGTCTACGAGCAGTACTTC. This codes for CASSSFPIVYEQYF.

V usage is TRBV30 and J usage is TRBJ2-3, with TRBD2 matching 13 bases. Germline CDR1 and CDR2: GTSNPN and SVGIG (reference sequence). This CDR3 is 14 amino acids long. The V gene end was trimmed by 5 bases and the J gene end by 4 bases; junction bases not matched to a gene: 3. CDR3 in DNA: TGTGCCTGGGGGACTAGCGGGGCCGCAGATACGCAGTATTTT. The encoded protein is CAWGTSGAADTQYF.

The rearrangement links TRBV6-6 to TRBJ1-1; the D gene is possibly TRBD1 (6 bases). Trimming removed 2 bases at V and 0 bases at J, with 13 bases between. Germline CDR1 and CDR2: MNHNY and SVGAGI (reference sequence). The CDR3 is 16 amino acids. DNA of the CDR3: TGTGCCAGCAGTTACGGGTTTAGGGGGTTGAACACTGAAGCTTTCTTT. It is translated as CASSYGFRGLNTEAFF.

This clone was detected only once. This CDR3 is CSVGGTGFMNTEAFF. DNA for the CDR3: TGCAGCGTTGGAGGGACAGGATTCATGAACACTGAAGCTTTCTTT. The chain recombines TRBV29-1 with TRBJ1-1, with 8 bases matching TRBD1. Germline V gene lookup returns CDR1 SQVTM and CDR2 ANQGSEA. CDR3 length equals 15 residues. The J segment lost 0 bases and the V segment lost 4 bases, leaving 7 bases of the junction unmatched. Full variable domain (missing parts from reference TRBV29-1 and TRBJ1-1): SAVISQKPSRDICQRGTSLTIQCQVDSQVTMMFWYRQQPGQSLTLIATANQGSEATYESGFVIDKFPISRPNLTFSTLTVSNMSPEDSSIYLCSVGGTGFMNTEAFFGQGTRLTVV.

In nucleotides, the CDR3 is TGTGCCAGCAGCGTAGGGGGACAGGGAGCAGATACGCAGTATTTT. Protein: CASSVGGQGADTQYF. The chain has TRBV9 and TRBJ2-3; 9 bases are shared with TRBD1. This CDR3 spans 15 amino acids. Unmatched junction bases numbered 3, after V lost 0 bases and J lost 4 bases. The germline V gene encodes CDR1 SGDLS and CDR2 YYNGEE.

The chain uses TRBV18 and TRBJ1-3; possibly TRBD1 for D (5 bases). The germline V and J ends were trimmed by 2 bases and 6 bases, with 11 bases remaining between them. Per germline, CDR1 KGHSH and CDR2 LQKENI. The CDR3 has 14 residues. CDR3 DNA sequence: TGTGCCAGCTCACCAGGGAAACAGGAAAACACCATATATTTT. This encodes CASSPGKQENTIYF.